The subject of this entry is one T cell receptor (beta chain). The antigen remains unidentified. The data are from a study of cytomegalovirus exposure and HLA in healthy donors. Findings and caveats of the study: Per a prior analysis, the majority of TCR beta V segments were productive roughly 87% or roughly 30% of the time.

13 Jbeta primers and 60 Vbeta primers were used for the PCR. The data were produced by immunoSEQ multiplex PCR, yet TCRdb's version contains in-frame clones alone and is incomplete. The repertoire holds some 130,000 clones, with around 80% as singletons. The CDR3 consists of 13 residues. Trimming cost V 3 bases and J 5 bases, with 6 bases left between them. Per the germline V gene, CDR1 is SGHRS and CDR2 is YFSETQ. The receptor comes from a human donor in good health. Sequences were obtained from PBMCs. This chain links TRBV5-1 with TRBJ1-6; TRBD1 might be the D (5 bases). The DNA for the CDR3 is TGCGCCAGCAGCTCCAGGGATAATTCACCCCTCCACTTT. As protein: CASSSRDNSPLHF. Based on the CDR3 plus reference TRBV5-1 and TRBJ1-6, the full variable domain is KAGVTQTPRYLIKTRGQQVTLSCSPISGHRSVSWYQQTPGQGLQFLFEYFSETQRNKGNFPGRFSGRQFSNSRSEMNVSTLELGDSALYLCASSSRDNSPLHFGNGTRLTVT.